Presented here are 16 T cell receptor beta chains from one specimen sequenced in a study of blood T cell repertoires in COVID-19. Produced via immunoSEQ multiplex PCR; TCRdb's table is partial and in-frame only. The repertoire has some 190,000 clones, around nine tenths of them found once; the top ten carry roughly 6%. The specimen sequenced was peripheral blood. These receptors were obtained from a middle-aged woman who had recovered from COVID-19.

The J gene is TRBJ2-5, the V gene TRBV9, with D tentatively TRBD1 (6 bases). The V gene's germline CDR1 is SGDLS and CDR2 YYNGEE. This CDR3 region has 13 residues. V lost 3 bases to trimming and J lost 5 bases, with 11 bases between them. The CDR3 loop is CASSDQGYETQYF. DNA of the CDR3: TGTGCCAGCAGCGACCAGGGGTACGAGACCCAGTACTTC.

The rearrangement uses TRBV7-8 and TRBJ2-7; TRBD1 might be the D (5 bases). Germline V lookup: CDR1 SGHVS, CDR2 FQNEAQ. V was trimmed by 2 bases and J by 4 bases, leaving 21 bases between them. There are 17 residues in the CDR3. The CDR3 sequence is CASSLTEQVGAGYEQYF. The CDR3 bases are TGTGCCAGCAGCTTAACCGAACAGGTTGGGGCAGGTTACGAGCAGTACTTC.

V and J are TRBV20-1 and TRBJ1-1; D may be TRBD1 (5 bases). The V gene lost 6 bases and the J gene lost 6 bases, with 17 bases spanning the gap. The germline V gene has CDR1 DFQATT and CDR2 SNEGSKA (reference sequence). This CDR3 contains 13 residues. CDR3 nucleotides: TGCAGTGCGAGTATCCCAGGGATCTCTGAAGCTTTCTTT. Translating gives CSASIPGISEAFF.

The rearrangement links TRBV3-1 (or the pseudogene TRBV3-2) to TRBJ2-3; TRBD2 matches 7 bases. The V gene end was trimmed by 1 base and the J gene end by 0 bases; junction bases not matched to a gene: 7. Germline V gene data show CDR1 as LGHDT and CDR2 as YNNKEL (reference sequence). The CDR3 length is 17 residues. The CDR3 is CASSQAPTSASTDTQYF. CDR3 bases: TGTGCCAGCAGCCAAGCGCCTACTAGCGCTAGCACAGATACGCAGTATTTT.

For the CDR3, the DNA is TGTGCCAGCAGCTTAGTTCCAGGGCGAGACGCCGGGGAGCTGTTTTTT. Residues: CASSLVPGRDAGELFF. The chain combines TRBV7-6 with TRBJ2-2; tentatively, D is TRBD1 (5 bases). CDR1 and CDR2 (germline): SGHVS, FNYEAQ. The CDR3 is 16 residues long. Trimming took 1 base from V and 6 from J, leaving 15 bases between them.

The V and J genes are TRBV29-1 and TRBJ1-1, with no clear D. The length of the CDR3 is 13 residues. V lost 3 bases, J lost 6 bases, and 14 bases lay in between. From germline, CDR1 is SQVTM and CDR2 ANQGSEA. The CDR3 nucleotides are TGCAGCGTTGAGAATGTCAGAACATCTGAAGCTTTCTTT. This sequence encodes CSVENVRTSEAFF.

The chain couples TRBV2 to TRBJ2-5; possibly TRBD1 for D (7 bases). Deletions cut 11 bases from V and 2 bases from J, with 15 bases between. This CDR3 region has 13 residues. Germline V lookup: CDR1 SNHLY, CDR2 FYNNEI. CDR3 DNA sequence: TGTGCCGGAGGGGGCATCGGACAAGAGACCCAGTACTTC. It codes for CAGGGIGQETQYF.

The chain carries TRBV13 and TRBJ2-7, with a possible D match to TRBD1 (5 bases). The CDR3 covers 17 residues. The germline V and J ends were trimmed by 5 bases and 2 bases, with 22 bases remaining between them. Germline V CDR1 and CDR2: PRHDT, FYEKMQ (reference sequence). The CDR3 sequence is CASSPLVGAGPTYEQYF. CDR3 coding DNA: TGTGCCAGCAGCCCGCTAGTGGGTGCAGGGCCCACCTACGAGCAGTACTTC.

CDR3 amino acids: CASSLARDTYYEQYF. In DNA form, the CDR3 reads TGCGCCAGCAGCTTGGCCCGGGATACTTACTACGAGCAGTACTTC. V usage is TRBV5-1 and J usage is TRBJ2-7; possible D gene TRBD2, 5 bases. CDR3 length equals 15 residues. With 0 bases removed from V and 3 bases from J, the gap between germline ends came to 13 bases. Germline V lookup: CDR1 SGHRS, CDR2 YFSETQ.

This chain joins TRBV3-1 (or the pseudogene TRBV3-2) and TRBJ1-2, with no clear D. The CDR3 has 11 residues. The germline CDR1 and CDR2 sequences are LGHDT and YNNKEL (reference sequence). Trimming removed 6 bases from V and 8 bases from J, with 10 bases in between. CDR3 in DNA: TGTGCCAGCAGTCCAGGTTTAGGCTACACCTTC. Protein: CASSPGLGYTF.

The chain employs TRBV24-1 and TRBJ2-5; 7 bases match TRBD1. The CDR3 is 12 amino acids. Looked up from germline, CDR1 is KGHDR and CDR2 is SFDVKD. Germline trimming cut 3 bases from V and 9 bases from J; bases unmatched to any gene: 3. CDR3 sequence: CATSDGGTAQYF. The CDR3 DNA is TGTGCCACCAGTGATGGTGGGACAGCCCAGTACTTC.

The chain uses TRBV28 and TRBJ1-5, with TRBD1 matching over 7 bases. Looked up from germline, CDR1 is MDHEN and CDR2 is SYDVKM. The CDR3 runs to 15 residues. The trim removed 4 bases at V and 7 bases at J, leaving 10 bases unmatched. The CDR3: CASSSTQGWRQPQHF. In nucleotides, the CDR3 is TGTGCCAGCAGTTCTACACAGGGGTGGCGGCAGCCCCAGCATTTT.

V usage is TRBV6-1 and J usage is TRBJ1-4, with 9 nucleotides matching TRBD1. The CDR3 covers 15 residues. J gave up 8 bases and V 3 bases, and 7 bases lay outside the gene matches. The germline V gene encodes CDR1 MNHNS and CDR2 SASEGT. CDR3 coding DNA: TGTGCCAGCAGTGACACAGGGGGCTACTGGGAAAAACTGTTTTTT. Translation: CASSDTGGYWEKLFF.

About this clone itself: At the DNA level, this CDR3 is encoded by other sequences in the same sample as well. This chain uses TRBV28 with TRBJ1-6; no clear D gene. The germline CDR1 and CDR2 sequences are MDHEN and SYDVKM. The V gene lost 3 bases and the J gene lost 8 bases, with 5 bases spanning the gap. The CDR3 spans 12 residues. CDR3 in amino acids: CASSLRDSPLHF. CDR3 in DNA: TGTGCCAGCAGTTTGAGGGATTCACCCCTCCACTTT.

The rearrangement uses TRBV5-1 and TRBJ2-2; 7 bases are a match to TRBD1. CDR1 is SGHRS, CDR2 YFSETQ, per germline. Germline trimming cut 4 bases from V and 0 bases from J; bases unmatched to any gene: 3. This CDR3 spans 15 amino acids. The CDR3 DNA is TGCGCCAGCAGCCAGGACAGGCCGAACACCGGGGAGCTGTTTTTT. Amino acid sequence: CASSQDRPNTGELFF.

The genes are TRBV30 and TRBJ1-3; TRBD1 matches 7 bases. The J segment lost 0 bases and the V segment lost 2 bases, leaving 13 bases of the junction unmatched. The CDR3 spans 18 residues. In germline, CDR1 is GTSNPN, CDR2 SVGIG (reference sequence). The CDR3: CAWSLRGGLPSSGNTIYF. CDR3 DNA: TGTGCCTGGAGTTTAAGAGGGGGCCTACCCAGCTCTGGAAACACCATATATTTT.